This T cell receptor (beta chain) was identified during a study of tumor-infiltrating T cells and Merkel cell polyomavirus. Study background: The T cells studied were KLL-specific CD8+ cells against Merkel polyomavirus.

CDR1 is SEHNR and CDR2 is FQNEAQ in the germline V gene (reference sequence). J was trimmed by 1 base and V by 3 bases; bases with no gene match: 0. The CDR3 loop spans 15 amino acids. Comment on this clone: Its antigen is currently unknown.

Study-wide points: MCC-specific survival improved with roughly 1.7-20% versus roughly 0-0.15% intratumoral KLL-specific T cells. Only one public clonotype, shared by two patients, appeared among several hundred sequences. Responses to Merkel cell polyomavirus epitopes besides one were not studied.

Some clones are missing from TCRdb's copy, which holds only in-frame ones; the method was immunoSEQ multiplex PCR. The data hold over 20,000 clones, with 87% observed a single time. Immunohistochemistry showed robust Merkel cell polyomavirus Large T antigen staining in every patient's tumor. The gene calls are TRBV7-9 and TRBJ2-3; 11 positions match TRBD2. Sequenced: lymph node tissue. The sequence derives from a man aged 45 to 65 with Merkel cell carcinoma. The CDR3, as DNA: TGTGCCAGCAGCTTTAGCGGGAGGGGCACAGATACGCAGTATTTT. Amino acids: CASSFSGRGTDTQYF.